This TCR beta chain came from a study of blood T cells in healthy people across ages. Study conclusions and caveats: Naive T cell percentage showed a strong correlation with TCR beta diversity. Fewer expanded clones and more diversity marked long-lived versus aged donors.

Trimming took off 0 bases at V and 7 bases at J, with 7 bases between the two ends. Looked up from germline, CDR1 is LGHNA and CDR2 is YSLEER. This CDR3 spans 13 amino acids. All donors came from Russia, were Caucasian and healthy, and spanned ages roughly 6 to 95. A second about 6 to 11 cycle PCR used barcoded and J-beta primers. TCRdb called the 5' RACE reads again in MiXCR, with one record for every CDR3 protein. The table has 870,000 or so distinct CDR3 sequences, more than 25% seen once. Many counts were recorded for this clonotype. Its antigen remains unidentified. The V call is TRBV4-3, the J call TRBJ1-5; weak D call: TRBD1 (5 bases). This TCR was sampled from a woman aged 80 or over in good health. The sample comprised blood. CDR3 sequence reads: CASSQDWGQPQHF. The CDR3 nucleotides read TGCGCCAGCAGCCAAGATTGGGGGCAGCCCCAGCATTTT.